One sample yielded the 13 T cell receptor beta chains listed below, sequenced in a study of T cell responses to AZD1222 COVID-19 vaccine. Repertoires were generated with immunoSEQ multiplex PCR, while TCRdb's copy carries only in-frame clones and drops some. The sample comprises about 120,000 clones, approximately 84% of which are singletons, and approximately 20% rests with the top ten. The sample in question was peripheral blood, obtained on day 0 of AZD1222 vaccination. These receptors came from an adult in good health.

This clone was picked up one time. V is TRBV4-1 and J is TRBJ2-4; D is possibly TRBD1 (5 bases). CDR3 length equals 17 residues. Germline V lookup: CDR1 MGHRA, CDR2 YSYEKL. Trimming cost V 1 base and J 3 bases, with 16 bases left between them. The CDR3 nucleotides are TGCGCCAGCAGCCAAGCGGAAGGTCTGGGGCGCAAAAACATTCAGTACTTC. The encoded protein is CASSQAEGLGRKNIQYF.

This clone was observed a handful of times. The V and J genes are TRBV14 and TRBJ1-1; D gene unclear. V was shortened by 3 bases and J by 5 bases, with 10 bases between the two germline ends. CDR3 length: 13 amino acids. The V gene's germline CDR1 is SGHDN and CDR2 FVKESK. As DNA, the CDR3 is TGTGCCAGCAGCCAGTCTACCCGTACTGAAGCTTTCTTT. This codes for CASSQSTRTEAFF. Combining the CDR3 with reference TRBV14 and TRBJ1-1 gives the whole variable domain EAGVTQFPSHSVIEKGQTVTLRCDPISGHDNLYWYRRVMGKEIKFLLHFVKESKQDESGMPNNRFLAERTGGTYSTLKVQPAELEDSGVYFCASSQSTRTEAFFGQGTRLTVV.

V gene TRBV10-1 combines with J gene TRBJ1-3; D remains ambiguous. This CDR3 is built from 13 residues. Trimming stripped 5 bases from V and 0 bases from J, with 5 bases between. From germline, CDR1 is WNHNN and CDR2 SYGVQD (reference sequence). CDR3 amino acids: CASSSNSGNTIYF. The CDR3 bases are TGCGCCAGCAGTTCCAACTCTGGAAACACCATATATTTT.

This sequence joins TRBV4-1 and TRBJ1-2, with a tentative D call TRBD1 (5 bases). The germline V gene encodes CDR1 MGHRA and CDR2 YSYEKL. V lost 4 bases and J 6 bases, leaving 21 bases between the germline ends. This CDR3 contains 16 residues. The CDR3: CASSPGRGEGWNGYTF. For the CDR3, the DNA is TGCGCCAGCAGCCCAGGACGGGGGGAGGGTTGGAATGGCTACACCTTC.

The CDR3 region has the DNA TGTGCCTGGAGTGGTCAGGGGCTGGGTGAAAAACTGTTTTTT. Protein: CAWSGQGLGEKLFF. The rearrangement joins TRBV30 to TRBJ1-4, with a weak D call TRBD1 (6 bases). V was shortened by 1 base and J by 7 bases, with 13 bases between the two germline ends. This CDR3 contains 14 residues. Germline V lookup: CDR1 GTSNPN, CDR2 SVGIG (reference sequence).

The V call is TRBV18, the J call TRBJ1-5; perhaps TRBD1 as D (5 bases). CDR3 size: 16 residues. Germline values: CDR1 KGHSH, CDR2 LQKENI. Deletions cut 6 bases from V and 2 bases from J, with 17 bases between. The CDR3 loop is CASSAVRVSGNQPQHF. The DNA of the CDR3 is TGTGCCAGCTCGGCCGTCAGGGTTTCCGGCAATCAGCCCCAGCATTTT.

V gene TRBV3-1 (or the pseudogene TRBV3-2) combines with J gene TRBJ1-2, with D hard to call. V lost 3 bases, J lost 3 bases, and 20 bases lay in between. Per the germline V gene, CDR1 is LGHDT and CDR2 is YNNKEL (reference sequence). CDR3 size: 17 residues. CDR3 sequence: CASSHPVGVVRDYGYTF. CDR3 nucleotides: TGTGCCAGCAGCCATCCGGTTGGTGTGGTTAGAGACTATGGCTACACCTTC.

The rearrangement joins TRBV18 to TRBJ2-1; D is uncertain. The CDR3 loop spans 13 amino acids. Germline CDR1 and CDR2: KGHSH and LQKENI. The V and J ends lost 3 bases and 9 bases respectively, with 12 bases between them. CDR3 bases: TGTGCCAGCTCACCCAATGCAATGAGTGAGCAGTTCTTC. Translating it yields CASSPNAMSEQFF. Combining the CDR3 with reference TRBV18 and TRBJ2-1 gives the whole variable domain NAGVMQNPRHLVRRRGQEARLRCSPMKGHSHVYWYRQLPEEGLKFMVYLQKENIIDESGMPKERFSAEFPKEGPSILRIQQVVRGDSAAYFCASSPNAMSEQFFGPGTRLTVL.

This clone was seen a single time. CDR3 sequence reads: CASSQGPSDTGETQYF. CDR3 nucleotides: TGTGCCAGCAGCCAAGGCCCTAGCGATACAGGAGAGACCCAGTACTTC. This chain joins TRBV3-1 (or the pseudogene TRBV3-2) and TRBJ2-5, with D possibly TRBD2 on 6 matching bases. The germline V gene encodes CDR1 LGHDT and CDR2 YNNKEL (reference sequence). CDR3 size: 16 residues. The ends were cut back, 1 base at V and 4 bases at J, with 16 bases in the middle.

V is TRBV11-2 and J is TRBJ1-1, with TRBD1 identical over 7 bases. V dropped 3 bases and J dropped 4; count of bases not matched to a gene: 8. CDR1 is SGHAT and CDR2 is FQNNGV in the germline V gene. The CDR3 spans 15 residues. The CDR3 reads CASSLTGRGPTEAFF. The CDR3 bases are TGTGCCAGCAGCTTGACAGGGAGGGGGCCCACTGAAGCTTTCTTT.

In the case of this clone: The junction shows a germline mismatch at one end, possibly a read error. The chain employs TRBV27 and TRBJ1-2; D unclear. CDR3 length: 13 amino acids. Germline V gene data show CDR1 as MNHEY and CDR2 as SMNVEV (reference sequence). The CDR3 spells CASSWANNYGNTF. CDR3 in DNA: TGTGCCAGCAGTTGGGCCAACAACTATGGCAACACCTTC.

The sample holds a few counts of this clone. The V and J genes are TRBV5-4 and TRBJ2-2, with D possibly being TRBD1 or TRBD2 (5 bases each). The germline gives CDR1 SGHNT, CDR2 YYREEE (reference sequence). The CDR3 contains 15 residues. Between the trimmed V and J ends, which lost 3 bases and 5 bases, there was a span of 14 bases. CDR3 DNA: TGTGCCAGCAGCTCAGGGACCCCGGGGACCGGGGAGCTGTTTTTT. Protein: CASSSGTPGTGELFF.

This sequence joins TRBV5-4 and TRBJ2-7; D is undetermined. Per the germline V gene, CDR1 is SGHNT and CDR2 is YYREEE (reference sequence). CDR3 length equals 12 residues. V shed 1 base and J shed 1 base, with 3 bases lying between them. The chain's CDR3 is CASSLSSYEQYF. DNA of the CDR3: TGTGCCAGCAGCTTGAGTTCCTACGAGCAGTACTTC.